This TCR beta chain is drawn from a study of blood T cell repertoires in COVID-19. Study context: Samples came from the United States, Italy and Spain, spanning acute and convalescent COVID-19. From T cells, B-cell-depleted T cells, or PBMCs came the material, which was cDNA or gDNA.

Original data processing: Nucleated cell number was recorded as an estimate derived from reference gene primer amplification. Assay: immunoSEQ multiplex PCR; the TCRdb copy retains only in-frame clones and omits some. V, J and clone size were drawn from that table, and D and trimming were deduced from the DNA. The sample has about 330,000 clones; 80% to 90% are singletons. V was shortened by 6 bases and J by 5 bases, with 11 bases between the two germline ends. CDR1 and CDR2 from the germline V gene are SNHLY and FYNNEI. This CDR3 region has 12 residues. Cohort 3 recovered donors had two negative PCRs, clearance, or symptom resolution.

The V gene is TRBV2, the J gene TRBJ2-7; D is ambiguous. The receptor comes from a young man who had recovered from COVID-19. Material: PBMCs or T cells enriched from blood (not recorded which). CDR3 nucleotides: TGTGCCAGCAGCGACGGGTTCAACGAGCAGTACTTC. Its protein is CASSDGFNEQYF.